Listed below are T cell receptor beta chains from one sample, sequenced in a study of T-cell memory formation after mild COVID-19. From the 5' RACE reads, TCRdb called clonotypes with MiXCR, one entry per CDR3 protein. The sample lists about 200,000 distinct CDR3 sequences, around 9.1% seen once, with 3.5% to 4% in the top ten. Sequenced: PBMCs or a T cell subset sorted from them (not recorded which). The receptors shown here come from a man aged 18 to 35 who had mild COVID-19 (a few samples of this study predate the infection). Cell type and time point are not known. Each CDR3 is given without its conserved first and last residue. The D gene is left open where the match is weak.

TRBD2	13	TRBV5-1	TRBJ2-1	ASSLISGGANEQF
.	13	TRBV5-1	TRBJ2-2	ASSLGPSSTGELF
.	13	TRBV4-3	TRBJ1-2	ASSQDRGSNYGYT
.	14	TRBV5-1	TRBJ2-2	ASTSRGDSNTGELF
TRBD2	13	TRBV11-3	TRBJ2-1	ASSFRGGTYNEQF
.	12	TRBV7-2	TRBJ2-5	ASSPSRIQETQY
.	11	TRBV20-1	TRBJ2-5	SARMGLQETQY
.	14	TRBV18	TRBJ2-7	ASSPPSGRGLDEQY
TRBD1	13	TRBV7-9	TRBJ2-4	ASSPGGAVTNIQY
TRBD1	12	TRBV14	TRBJ2-7	ASSHLGQDYEQY
TRBD1	11	TRBV12-3/TRBV12-4	TRBJ2-5	ASSATGQETQY
.	13	TRBV12-3/TRBV12-4	TRBJ1-1	ASSSYRALNTEAF
.	12	TRBV29-1	TRBJ1-1	SVVHRGVNTEAF
.	11	TRBV20-1	TRBJ1-2	SARVGENYGYT
.	10	TRBV20-1	TRBJ2-1	SASLGHNEQF
.	11	TRBV6-2/TRBV6-3	TRBJ2-2	ASIVSSAGELF
TRBD1	14	TRBV9	TRBJ2-2	ASSARTGSVRGELF
TRBD2	14	TRBV12-3/TRBV12-4	TRBJ2-5	ASTLWSGGPTETQY
.	12	TRBV11-3	TRBJ2-3	ASSLGPSEGTQY
TRBD1	13	TRBV15	TRBJ2-5	ATASRPGQQETQY
TRBD1	14	TRBV7-9	TRBJ2-1	ASSQLTGGLYNEQF
TRBD1	12	TRBV18	TRBJ2-5	ASSINRGQETQY
.	10	TRBV20-1	TRBJ2-7	SAREVSYEQY
.	13	TRBV5-6	TRBJ2-6	ASSLIGAGANVLT
TRBD1	18	TRBV4-2	TRBJ2-6	ASSRRQGSGRLAGANVLT
TRBD1	11	TRBV25-1	TRBJ2-7	ASSETGFYEQY
TRBD1	13	TRBV5-1	TRBJ1-1	ASSLAPAGGTEAF
.	14	TRBV11-3	TRBJ2-2	ASSLAWQGGTGELF
.	13	TRBV3-1	TRBJ1-1	ASSPRGGLNTEAF
.	11	TRBV5-1	TRBJ2-3	ASKGGGTDTQY